This TCR beta chain was observed in a study of blood T cell repertoires in COVID-19. About the research overall: Some COVID-19 samples were acute and others convalescent; all came from the United States, Italy and Spain.

Source study methods: Amplifying reference gene primers gave estimates of nucleated cell counts. Generated by immunoSEQ multiplex PCR, the TCRdb table keeps only in-frame clones and is missing some. The V and J calls and clone size come from that table; D and trimming were worked out from the DNA. The sample shows some 400,000 clones, over 75% of them seen only once. The germline V gene encodes CDR1 SGHTA and CDR2 FQGNSA. This CDR3 contains 14 residues. J gave up 2 bases and V 5 bases, and 4 bases lay outside the gene matches. In this sample, this clone turned up once. Clinical history as reported by participants underpinned cohort assignment.

The chain carries TRBV7-2 and TRBJ2-3, with 7 bases that match TRBD1. The clonotype comes from a man aged 25 to 40 who had recovered from COVID-19. Sequencing was performed on PBMCs or T cells enriched from blood (not recorded which). In DNA, the CDR3 is TGTGCCAGCAGCCCGGACAGGTACACAGATACGCAGTATTTT. Its translation is CASSPDRYTDTQYF.